These T cell receptor beta chains were read from a single sample in a study of shared clonotypes between healthy human individuals. TCRdb's copy holds only in-frame clones and misses some; the assay was immunoSEQ multiplex PCR. This repertoire shows about 1.9 million clones, approximately 92% found once; its top ten account for about 1.7%. Sequencing was carried out using naive CD8+ T cells from PBMCs. The receptors were gathered from a man aged 18-30 years in good health. Some clones in this sample may be carry-over from other donors' samples. The CDR3 runs from the conserved cysteine through the conserved F or W. The D gene is left open where the match is weak. Not every row has a clone size; where given, it reads once, few, many or a size class.

cdr3_length	d_call	v_call	j_call	clone_size	cdr3_aa	cdr3_nt
14	-	TRBV19	TRBJ2-1	-	CASSIGEGYNEQFF	TGTGCCAGTAGTATCGGAGAAGGCTACAATGAGCAGTTCTTC
16	TRBD2	TRBV9	TRBJ2-2	-	CASSPDGAGGSGELFF	TGTGCCAGCAGCCCTGATGGGGCGGGAGGAAGCGGGGAGCTGTTTTTT
16	-	TRBV7-9	TRBJ2-7	-	CASSLGGGRTAYEQYF	TGTGCCAGCAGCTTAGGAGGGGGACGAACGGCATACGAGCAGTACTTC
14	-	TRBV28	TRBJ1-2	once	CASRSTAYFYGYTF	TGTGCCTCCCGGAGTACAGCGTACTTCTATGGCTACACCTTC
17	-	TRBV6-1	TRBJ2-4	-	CASSEGDWIFTKNIQYF	TGTGCCAGCAGTGAAGGGGACTGGATATTCACCAAAAACATTCAGTACTTC
15	TRBD1	TRBV29-1	TRBJ2-7	-	CSVETGQGGSYEQYF	TGCAGCGTTGAAACGGGACAGGGAGGCTCCTACGAGCAGTACTTC
14	-	TRBV27	TRBJ2-1	-	CASSWARSYNEQFF	TGTGCCAGCAGTTGGGCCCGCTCCTACAATGAGCAGTTCTTC
15	-	TRBV7-2	TRBJ1-3	-	CASSLEPGSGNTIYF	TGTGCCAGCAGCTTAGAGCCAGGCTCTGGAAACACCATATATTTT
15	-	TRBV10-1	TRBJ2-3	-	CASSESASSADTQYF	TGCGCCAGCAGTGAGTCGGCGAGCTCCGCAGATACGCAGTATTTT
18	TRBD2	TRBV11-2	TRBJ2-1	-	CASSLVSSLAGGGNEQFF	TGTGCCAGCAGCTTAGTCTCTTCACTAGCGGGAGGTGGGAATGAGCAGTTCTTC
13	-	TRBV27	TRBJ1-2	-	CASSSWDLSGYTF	TGTGCCAGCAGTTCCTGGGACCTTAGTGGCTACACCTTC
15	TRBD2	TRBV9	TRBJ2-1	-	CASSVGASGSEEQFF	TGTGCCAGCAGCGTAGGGGCTAGCGGGAGCGAAGAGCAGTTCTTC
14	TRBD1	TRBV11-1	TRBJ1-2	-	CASSLRDSNYGYTF	TGTGCCAGCAGCTTACGGGACAGCAACTATGGCTACACCTTC
14	-	TRBV16	TRBJ2-2	-	CASSHVSSHGELFF	TGTGCCAGCAGCCATGTCTCTAGCCACGGGGAGCTGTTTTTT
13	-	TRBV4-3	TRBJ2-3	-	CASSQVLRDTQYF	TGCGCCAGCAGCCAAGTCCTAAGAGATACGCAGTATTTT
15	TRBD2	TRBV7-2	TRBJ2-7	once	CASSRLGGWSYEQYF	TGTGCCAGCAGCCGCCTGGGGGGGTGGTCCTACGAGCAGTACTTC
18	TRBD2	TRBV28	TRBJ2-1	-	CASSFGLAGGSSYNEQFF	TGTGCCAGCAGTTTTGGCCTAGCGGGAGGGAGCTCCTACAATGAGCAGTTCTTC
15	-	TRBV11-2	TRBJ1-1	-	CASSLIWSSDTEAFF	TGTGCCAGCAGCTTAATTTGGAGCTCCGACACTGAAGCTTTCTTT
16	-	TRBV27	TRBJ2-7	-	CASSFNPRLSVYEQYF	TGTGCCAGCAGTTTTAACCCACGACTGTCGGTCTACGAGCAGTACTTC
15	-	TRBV9	TRBJ1-5	few	CASSVGLSGNQPQHF	TGTGCCAGCAGCGTTGGCTTATCGGGCAATCAGCCCCAGCATTTT
14	TRBD1	TRBV5-1	TRBJ2-7	-	CASSIGDSSYEQYF	TGCGCCAGCAGCATCGGGGACAGCTCCTACGAGCAGTACTTC
13	-	TRBV27	TRBJ2-5	-	CASSLLRWETQYF	TGTGCCAGCAGTTTACTCCGATGGGAGACCCAGTACTTC
12	-	TRBV9	TRBJ1-2	-	CASSVAGYGYTF	TGTGCCAGCAGCGTGGCCGGCTATGGCTACACCTTC
17	-	TRBV5-4	TRBJ1-2	-	CASSLIQHRVINYGYTF	TGTGCCAGCAGCTTGATACAGCATCGTGTTATTAACTATGGCTACACCTTC
15	-	TRBV27	TRBJ1-2	-	CASSSGGGGVDGYTF	TGTGCCAGCAGTTCGGGGGGGGGTGGAGTTGATGGCTACACCTTC
11	-	TRBV7-2	TRBJ2-3	once	CASRQTDTQYF	TGTGCCAGCAGACAAACAGATACGCAGTATTTT
15	TRBD1	TRBV5-1	TRBJ2-7	-	CASSLTGTGAYEQYF	TGCGCCAGCAGTTTAACCGGGACAGGGGCCTACGAGCAGTACTTC
16	TRBD2	TRBV5-4	TRBJ2-3	-	CASTLGVAGGRDTQYF	TGTGCCAGCACCTTAGGGGTAGCGGGAGGTAGAGATACGCAGTATTTT
17	TRBD2	TRBV7-9	TRBJ2-3	-	CASSPASWEGLVDTQYF	TGTGCCAGCAGCCCCGCCTCGTGGGAGGGCCTGGTAGATACGCAGTATTTT
13	-	TRBV29-1	TRBJ1-2	-	CSAVGSEYYGYTF	TGCAGCGCGGTTGGCAGTGAATATTATGGCTACACCTTC
13	-	TRBV19	TRBJ1-2	-	CASSPEDRPSYTF	TGTGCCAGTAGTCCGGAGGACAGACCGAGCTACACCTTC
15	-	TRBV10-3	TRBJ1-1	-	CAISGPPGTNTEAFF	TGTGCCATCAGTGGCCCCCCAGGTACAAACACTGAAGCTTTCTTT
17	TRBD2	TRBV6-1	TRBJ2-1	-	CASSEGGGGPPYNEQFF	TGTGCCAGCAGTGAAGGGGGGGGAGGGCCCCCCTACAATGAGCAGTTCTTC
16	TRBD1	TRBV9	TRBJ2-1	-	CASSGGTTGGYNEQFF	TGTGCCAGCAGCGGAGGTACGACAGGGGGGTACAATGAGCAGTTCTTC
15	-	TRBV4-3	TRBJ2-1	-	CASSQDGRAWGEQFF	TGCGCCAGCAGCCAAGACGGCCGGGCATGGGGTGAGCAGTTCTTC
14	TRBD1	TRBV2	TRBJ2-7	-	CASSDGQGLYEQYF	TGTGCCAGCAGCGACGGACAGGGTCTCTACGAGCAGTACTTC
14	-	TRBV4-1	TRBJ2-7	-	CASSLGRDSYEQYF	TGCGCCAGCAGCTTGGGGCGGGACTCCTACGAGCAGTACTTC
10	-	TRBV20-1	TRBJ2-3	once	CSAAADTQYF	TGCAGTGCCGCGGCGGATACGCAGTATTTT
13	-	TRBV7-6	TRBJ2-5	-	CASSLALWETQYF	TGTGCCAGCAGCTTAGCGCTATGGGAGACCCAGTACTTC
19	TRBD2	TRBV13	TRBJ2-1	-	CASSFPSGRAGRSYNEQFF	TGTGCCAGCAGCTTCCCTAGCGGGAGGGCTGGGAGATCCTACAATGAGCAGTTCTTC
17	TRBD1	TRBV28	TRBJ1-2	once	CASSFHRGLLEPNGYTF	TGTGCCAGCAGTTTTCACAGGGGGCTACTGGAACCCAATGGCTACACCTTC
13	-	TRBV4-1	TRBJ1-2	-	CASSQDRTDGYTF	TGCGCCAGCAGCCAAGACCGAACGGATGGCTACACCTTC
16	-	TRBV18	TRBJ2-2	-	CASSPGATINTGELFF	TGTGCCAGCTCACCCGGGGCCACAATTAACACCGGGGAGCTGTTTTTT
14	TRBD2	TRBV6-5	TRBJ2-7	-	CASSPSGAPYEQYF	TGTGCCAGCAGCCCTAGCGGGGCCCCCTACGAGCAGTACTTC
16	-	TRBV9	TRBJ1-3	-	CASSDEGLLSGNTIYF	TGTGCCAGCAGCGATGAAGGACTGCTCTCTGGAAACACCATATATTTT
16	-	TRBV4-3	TRBJ2-7	-	CASSQDASPLEGEQYF	TGCGCCAGCAGCCAAGATGCGTCACCTCTGGAGGGCGAGCAGTACTTC
16	-	TRBV4-1	TRBJ1-2	few	CASSSTPRETNYGYTF	TGCGCCAGCAGCTCAACCCCCAGGGAAACTAACTATGGCTACACCTTC
11	-	TRBV7-9	TRBJ2-3	-	CASSFGDTQYF	TGTGCCAGCAGCTTCGGGGATACGCAGTATTTT
16	-	TRBV30	TRBJ1-3	-	CAWSVGSAFSGNTIYF	TGTGCCTGGAGTGTAGGGTCGGCCTTCTCTGGAAACACCATATATTTT
15	TRBD1	TRBV11-2	TRBJ2-5	-	CASSLVTGGGETQYF	TGTGCCAGCAGCTTAGTGACAGGGGGCGGGGAGACCCAGTACTTC
15	-	TRBV27	TRBJ1-1	-	CASSLARSGNTEAFF	TGTGCCAGCAGTTTAGCCCGGTCGGGGAACACTGAAGCTTTCTTT
14	TRBD2	TRBV10-3	TRBJ2-7	-	CAISELGLANEQYF	TGTGCCATCAGTGAATTGGGACTAGCGAACGAGCAGTACTTC
15	TRBD2	TRBV27	TRBJ2-1	-	CASRELAGEINEQFF	TGTGCCAGCAGGGAACTAGCGGGAGAGATCAATGAGCAGTTCTTC
15	TRBD2	TRBV28	TRBJ2-3	-	CATSAVSGGTDTQYF	TGTGCCACCTCGGCTGTTAGCGGGGGCACAGATACGCAGTATTTT